These T cell receptor beta chains were read from a single sample in a study of Graves' ophthalmopathy and Graves' hyperthyroidism. TCRdb passed the multiplex PCR reads through MiXCR, listing each CDR3 protein once. Of about 400,000 distinct CDR3 sequences detected, around 16% appear once; the ten largest clones hold around 1.5%. The sequencing sample was made of peripheral blood. The receptors were gathered from a woman aged 18-35 years with Graves' ophthalmopathy. The CDR3 runs from the conserved cysteine through the conserved F or W. D genes are given only for firm matches. Only part of the rows carry a size: once, few, many, or a class if the clone is expanded.

TRBV12-3/TRBV12-4,TRBJ2-7,NA,12,many,TGTGCCAGCAGTTTCGTGGGAGGCGAGCAGTACTTC,CASSFVGGEQYF
TRBV10-3,TRBJ2-2,NA,13,many,TGTGCCATCAGTGAACTGAACACCGGGGAGCTGTTTTTT,CAISELNTGELFF
TRBV28,TRBJ1-2,NA,14,many,TGTGCCAGCACCTCCCTGACAGTCAACTATGGCTACACCTTC,CASTSLTVNYGYTF
TRBV15,TRBJ1-1,TRBD1,14,many,TGTGCCACCAGCAGATTCTCCGGGACAGCTGAAGCTTTCTTT,CATSRFSGTAEAFF
TRBV7-7,TRBJ2-2,TRBD1,15,many,TGTGCTAGCAGCCAGGGACAGCCCCAGACCGGGGAGCTGTTTTTT,CASSQGQPQTGELFF
TRBV7-3,TRBJ2-7,NA,14,many,TGTGCCAGCAGCTTAAAACTAGGATTGTGTGAGCAGTACTTC,CASSLKLGLCEQYF
TRBV30,TRBJ1-2,NA,12,many,TGTGCCTGGAGCTTAGGAGGGAACGGCTACACCTTC,CAWSLGGNGYTF
TRBV28,TRBJ2-5,TRBD1,16,many,TGTGCCAGCAGTGGGACCGACAGGGGGCGTCGGGAGACCCAGTACTTC,CASSGTDRGRRETQYF
TRBV6-2/TRBV6-3,TRBJ2-7,NA,12,many,TGTGCCAGCAGCAAGACTTCGTGGGAGCAGTACTTC,CASSKTSWEQYF
TRBV7-3,TRBJ1-1,TRBD1,13,NA,TGTGCCAGCAGCTTAAGGACAGGATCTGAAGCTTTCTTT,CASSLRTGSEAFF
TRBV29-1,TRBJ1-1,NA,14,many,TGCAGCGTTGAGGTGTACAGGGCGAACACTGAAGCTTTCTTT,CSVEVYRANTEAFF
TRBV12-5,TRBJ1-1,NA,14,many,TGTGCTAGTGGTGGTGCGTCGGGAAACACTGAAGCTTTCTTT,CASGGASGNTEAFF
TRBV19,TRBJ1-1,NA,14,NA,TGTGCCAGTAGTATCAAAAGGGCGGCCACTGAAGCTTTCTTT,CASSIKRAATEAFF
TRBV4-2,TRBJ2-7,NA,15,many,TGTGCCAGCAGCCTCGGGACACTGAACTCGGGCGAGCAGTACTTC,CASSLGTLNSGEQYF
TRBV7-2,TRBJ2-7,NA,13,many,TGTGCCAGCAGCTTAGGGAACAACGGCGAGCAGTACTTC,CASSLGNNGEQYF
TRBV9,TRBJ2-2,NA,16,many,TGTGCCAGCAGCGTAACAGCGGCTGCGAACACCGGGGAGCTGTTTTTT,CASSVTAAANTGELFF
TRBV6-1,TRBJ2-7,TRBD2,15,many,TGTGCCAGCAGTGTGACTAGCGGGCCTTACTACGAGCAGTACTTC,CASSVTSGPYYEQYF
TRBV12-3/TRBV12-4,TRBJ2-7,NA,12,many,TGTGCCAGCAGTTTAGGGCGGCCGGGCCAGTACTTC,CASSLGRPGQYF
TRBV30,TRBJ2-7,NA,12,many,TGTGCCTGGAGTCGCTACCCGGGTTGGCAGTACTTC,CAWSRYPGWQYF
TRBV6-1,TRBJ2-7,TRBD1,13,NA,TGTGCCAGCAGTCGACAGGGAAACTACGAGCAGTACTTC,CASSRQGNYEQYF
TRBV19,TRBJ1-1,TRBD1,17,many,TGTGCCAGTAGTCCCAGGACAGGGACCACTTTCAACACTGAAGCTTTCTTT,CASSPRTGTTFNTEAFF
TRBV19,TRBJ1-5,TRBD1,15,NA,TGTGCCAGTAGTCCCGGACAGGGGAAGTTTCAGCCCCAGCATTTT,CASSPGQGKFQPQHF
TRBV29-1,TRBJ1-2,TRBD1,16,NA,TGCAGCGTTGAAACTGACAGGGGTGAGGTTAAGAATGGCTACACCTTC,CSVETDRGEVKNGYTF
TRBV28,TRBJ1-2,TRBD1,14,many,TGTGCCAGCAGTGTTCAGGGGGCAAACTATGGCTACACCTTC,CASSVQGANYGYTF
TRBV27,TRBJ2-7,NA,14,many,TGTGCCAGCTTTGATCAGGGGCGCCCGCACGAGCAGTACTTC,CASFDQGRPHEQYF
TRBV24-1,TRBJ1-5,NA,13,many,TGTGCCACCGTAATGAGGGGGGAGCAGCCCCAGCATTTT,CATVMRGEQPQHF
TRBV6-5,TRBJ2-5,TRBD1,13,many,TGTGCCAGCAGTTCGGACAGGGTAGAGACCCAGTACTTC,CASSSDRVETQYF
TRBV12-3/TRBV12-4,TRBJ2-7,NA,15,many,TGTGCCAGCAGTTTAGGGGGGGGCTGGTCCTACGAGCAGTACTTC,CASSLGGGWSYEQYF
TRBV12-3/TRBV12-4,TRBJ2-5,TRBD2,15,few,TGTGCCAGCAGTTACGGGACTAGCGGGAAAGAGACCCAGTACTTC,CASSYGTSGKETQYF
TRBV29-1,TRBJ2-5,NA,12,NA,TGCAGCGTTGAAGTCGGTGTTGAGACCCAGTACTTC,CSVEVGVETQYF
TRBV7-2,TRBJ2-5,NA,13,many,TGTGCCAGCAGAGGACAGCCCCAAGAGACCCAGTACTTC,CASRGQPQETQYF
TRBV27,TRBJ1-6,TRBD1,18,many,TGTGCCAGCAGTTTAGCCCCCAAACAGGGGGGAAGTAATTCACCCCTCCACTTT,CASSLAPKQGGSNSPLHF
TRBV5-1,TRBJ1-5,NA,14,many,TGCGCCAGTGCGATAGGGGGTGGAAATCAGCCCCAGCATTTT,CASAIGGGNQPQHF
TRBV5-6,TRBJ1-5,NA,14,many,TGTGCCAGCAGCTTGGCGGGGGCTTTGGGGTCCCAGCATTTT,CASSLAGALGSQHF
TRBV27,TRBJ2-4,TRBD2,18,many,TGTGCCAGCAGTCAATGGACTAGCGGGGGCTTAGCCAAAAACATTCAGTACTTC,CASSQWTSGGLAKNIQYF